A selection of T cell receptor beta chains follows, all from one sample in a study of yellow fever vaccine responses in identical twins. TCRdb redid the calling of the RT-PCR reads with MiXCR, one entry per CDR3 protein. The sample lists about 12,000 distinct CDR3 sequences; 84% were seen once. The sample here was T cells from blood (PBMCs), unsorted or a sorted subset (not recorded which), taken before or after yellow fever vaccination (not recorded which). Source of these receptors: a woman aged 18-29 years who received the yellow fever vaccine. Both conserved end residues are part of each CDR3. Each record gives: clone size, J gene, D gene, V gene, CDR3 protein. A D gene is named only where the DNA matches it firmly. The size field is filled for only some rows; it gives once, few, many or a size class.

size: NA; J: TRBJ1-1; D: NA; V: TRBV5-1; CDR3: CASRDGSNTEAFF
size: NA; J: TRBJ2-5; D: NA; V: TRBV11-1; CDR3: CASSLPRETQYF
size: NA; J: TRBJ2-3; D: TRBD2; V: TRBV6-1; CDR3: CASSPLLAASDTQYF
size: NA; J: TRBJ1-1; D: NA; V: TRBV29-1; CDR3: CSVTPGDTEAFF
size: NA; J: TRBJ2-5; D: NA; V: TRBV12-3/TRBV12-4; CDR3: CASSLRSNQETQYF
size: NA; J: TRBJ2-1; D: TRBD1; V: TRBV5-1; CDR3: CASSSRQGINNEQFF
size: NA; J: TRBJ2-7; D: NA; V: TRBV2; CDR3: CASSGGGQAESYEQYF
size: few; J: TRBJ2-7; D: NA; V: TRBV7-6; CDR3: CASSLALGWEQYF
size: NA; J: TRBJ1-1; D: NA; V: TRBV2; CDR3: CASSETWF
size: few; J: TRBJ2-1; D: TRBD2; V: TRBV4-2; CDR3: CASSQDPGLAGHYNEQFF
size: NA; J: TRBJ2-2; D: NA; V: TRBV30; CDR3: CAWSVRVSGELFF
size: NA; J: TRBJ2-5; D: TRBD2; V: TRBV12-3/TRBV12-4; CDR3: CASSTSGGARDQYF
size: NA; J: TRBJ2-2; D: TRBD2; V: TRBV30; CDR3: CAWRRQRGTGELFF
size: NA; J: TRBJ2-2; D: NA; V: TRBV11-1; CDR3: CASSLLDTGELFF
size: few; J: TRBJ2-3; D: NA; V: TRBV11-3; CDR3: CASSFGSSGRTDTQYF
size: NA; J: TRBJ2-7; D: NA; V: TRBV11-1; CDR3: CASSLALADSPYEQYF
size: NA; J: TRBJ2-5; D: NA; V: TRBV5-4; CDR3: CASSWENQETQYF
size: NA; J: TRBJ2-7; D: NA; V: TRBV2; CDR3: CASRDQGTYEQYF
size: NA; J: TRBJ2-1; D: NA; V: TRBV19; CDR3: CASSRRGNGGLDEQFF
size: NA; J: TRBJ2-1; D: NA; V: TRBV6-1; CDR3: CASSPSPKVGSYNEQFF
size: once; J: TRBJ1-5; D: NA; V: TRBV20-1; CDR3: CSASGGTNQPQHF
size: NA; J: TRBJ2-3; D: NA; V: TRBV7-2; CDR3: CASSLLTDTQYF
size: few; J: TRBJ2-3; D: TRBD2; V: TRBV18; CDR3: CASSHLSGGPTDTQYF
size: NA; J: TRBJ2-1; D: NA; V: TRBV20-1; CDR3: CSARERRAGNEQFF
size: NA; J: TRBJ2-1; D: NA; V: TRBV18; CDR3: CASSPLSREQFF
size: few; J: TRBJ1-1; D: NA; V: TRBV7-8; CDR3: CASSLGDLGAMNTEAFF
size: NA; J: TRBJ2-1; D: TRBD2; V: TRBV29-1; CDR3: CSVSLAGVYNEQFF
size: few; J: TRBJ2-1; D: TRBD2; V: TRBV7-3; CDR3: CASSQVGLAVSSYNEQFF
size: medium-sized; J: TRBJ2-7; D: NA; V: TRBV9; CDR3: CASSSGTSEGAYEQYF
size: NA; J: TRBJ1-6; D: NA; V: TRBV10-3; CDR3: CAVGRGDSPLHF
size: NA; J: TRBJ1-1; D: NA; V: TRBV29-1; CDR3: CSVLRKNTEAFF
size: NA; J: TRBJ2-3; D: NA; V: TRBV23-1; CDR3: CASTDWRGPDPDTQYF
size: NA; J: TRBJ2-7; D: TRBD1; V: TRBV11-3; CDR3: CASSLVWTGSYEQYF
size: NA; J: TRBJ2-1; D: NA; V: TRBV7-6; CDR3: CASTSLVGIDSWGYNEQFF
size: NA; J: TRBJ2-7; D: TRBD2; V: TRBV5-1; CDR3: CASSFGLAGDSSYEQYF
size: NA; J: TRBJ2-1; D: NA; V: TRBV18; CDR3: CASSPQPTGYNEQFF
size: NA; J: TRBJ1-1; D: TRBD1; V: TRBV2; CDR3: CASNNRGTEAFF
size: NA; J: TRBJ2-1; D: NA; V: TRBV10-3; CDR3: CAIRTGEGYNEQFF